The rows below give T cell receptor beta chains drawn from one sample of a study of blood T cell repertoires in COVID-19. Method: immunoSEQ multiplex PCR; TCRdb's copy keeps in-frame clones and lacks some. The repertoire has hundreds of thousands of clones, 85% of them found once; the top ten carry roughly 3.4%. The specimen was peripheral blood. The source of these receptors is a woman between 18 and 30 years old with acute or convalescent COVID-19. Both conserved end residues are part of each CDR3. Each record gives: V gene, clone size, J gene, D gene, CDR3 DNA, CDR3 protein. A D gene is named only where the DNA matches it firmly. A row's size may be missing; if present it is once, few, many or a size class.

V: TRBV28
size: once
J: TRBJ2-6
D: -
DNA: TGTGCCAGCACCGTGGGGGGGGCCCTCTCTGGGGCCAACGTCCTGACTTTC
CDR3: CASTVGGALSGANVLTF

V: TRBV28
size: -
J: TRBJ2-1
D: -
DNA: TGTGCCAGCAGTACCCCTTTTGCGAGCTCCTACAATGAGCAGTTCTTC
CDR3: CASSTPFASSYNEQFF

V: TRBV10-3
size: -
J: TRBJ1-1
D: -
DNA: TGTGCCATCAAGAGGGGTCGGGGGACTGAAGCTTTCTTT
CDR3: CAIKRGRGTEAFF

V: TRBV3-1/TRBV3-2
size: -
J: TRBJ1-2
D: -
DNA: TGTGCCAGCAGCCTCTCGGGGAGAGCTAACTATGGCTACACCTTC
CDR3: CASSLSGRANYGYTF

V: TRBV5-1
size: -
J: TRBJ1-5
D: -
DNA: TGCGCCAGCAGCTTGGAGGGGGGCAATCAGCCCCAGCATTTT
CDR3: CASSLEGGNQPQHF

V: TRBV5-5
size: -
J: TRBJ2-5
D: TRBD2
DNA: TGTGCCAGCAGCCCAGCGGGGGTAGAGACCCAGTACTTC
CDR3: CASSPAGVETQYF

V: TRBV6-5
size: -
J: TRBJ2-7
D: TRBD1
DNA: TGTGCCAGCATGACCGGGACAGGGGATATGTACGAGCAGTACTTC
CDR3: CASMTGTGDMYEQYF

V: TRBV10-3
size: -
J: TRBJ2-1
D: TRBD2
DNA: TGTGCCATCAGTGGTCCTGGACTAGCGGGGGGAAATGAGCAGTTCTTC
CDR3: CAISGPGLAGGNEQFF

V: TRBV5-1
size: -
J: TRBJ2-7
D: -
DNA: TGCGCCAGCAGCTTGGATTACGGTCTCTACGAGCAGTACTTC
CDR3: CASSLDYGLYEQYF

V: TRBV12-3/TRBV12-4
size: -
J: TRBJ1-2
D: -
DNA: TGTGCCAGTAATACCGGGACAAATGGCTACACCTTC
CDR3: CASNTGTNGYTF

V: TRBV7-9
size: -
J: TRBJ2-5
D: -
DNA: TGTGCCAGCAGCGTAGGGGCAAGACAGGTTCAAGAGACCCAGTACTTC
CDR3: CASSVGARQVQETQYF

V: TRBV27
size: -
J: TRBJ2-5
D: TRBD1
DNA: TGTGCCAGCAGCTTCGACAGGGGTAGGACCCAGTACTTC
CDR3: CASSFDRGRTQYF

V: TRBV5-5
size: -
J: TRBJ1-5
D: TRBD1
DNA: TGTGCCAGCAGACCGGACAGGGGGAGCAATCAGCCCCAGCATTTT
CDR3: CASRPDRGSNQPQHF

V: TRBV28
size: -
J: TRBJ2-7
D: -
DNA: TGTGCCAGCAGTTTATCCTCGACTTCCCACGAGCAGTACTTC
CDR3: CASSLSSTSHEQYF

V: TRBV19
size: -
J: TRBJ1-6
D: TRBD1
DNA: TGTGCCAGTAGACATGACAGGGGCGATAATAATTCACCCCTCCACTTT
CDR3: CASRHDRGDNNSPLHF

V: TRBV3-1/TRBV3-2
size: -
J: TRBJ2-7
D: -
DNA: TGTGCCAGCAGCCGCCAAGGGGGGGCCTACGAGCAGTACTTC
CDR3: CASSRQGGAYEQYF

V: TRBV28
size: -
J: TRBJ1-4
D: TRBD1
DNA: TGTGCCAGCAGGCGGGGACAGGCTAATGAAAAACTGTTTTTT
CDR3: CASRRGQANEKLFF

V: TRBV7-2
size: -
J: TRBJ2-1
D: -
DNA: TGTGCCAGCAGCCCACTCCGGGGGCAGTTCTTC
CDR3: CASSPLRGQFF

V: TRBV7-9
size: -
J: TRBJ1-4
D: -
DNA: TGTGCCAGCAGGGGGGGGGAAGAGAATGAAAAACTGTTTTTT
CDR3: CASRGGEENEKLFF

V: TRBV3-1/TRBV3-2
size: once
J: TRBJ1-2
D: -
DNA: TGTGCCAGCAGCCAAGACAGGGCGGGGAATGGCTACACCTTC
CDR3: CASSQDRAGNGYTF

V: TRBV27
size: -
J: TRBJ2-5
D: -
DNA: TGTGCCAGCAGCCGAATGGAGGGAAATAGGGAGACCCAGTACTTC
CDR3: CASSRMEGNRETQYF

V: TRBV2
size: few
J: TRBJ2-1
D: TRBD1
DNA: TGTGCCAGGAGACAGGGGGCCCGCAATGAGCAGTTCTTC
CDR3: CARRQGARNEQFF

V: TRBV5-8
size: -
J: TRBJ1-6
D: TRBD1
DNA: TGTGCCAGCAGCTTGGAACAGGGGGCACAGAATTCACCCCTCCACTTT
CDR3: CASSLEQGAQNSPLHF

V: TRBV19
size: -
J: TRBJ1-5
D: -
DNA: TGTGCCAGTAGTATAGCTCCTGGAGGGAATCAGCCCCAGCATTTT
CDR3: CASSIAPGGNQPQHF

V: TRBV7-3
size: -
J: TRBJ2-1
D: TRBD2
DNA: TGTGCCAGCAGCGTCGGACTAGTCTACAATGAGCAGTTCTTC
CDR3: CASSVGLVYNEQFF

V: TRBV24-1
size: -
J: TRBJ2-3
D: TRBD2
DNA: TGTGCCACCAGTGATTCTAGCGGGAGGGGCCCCCCAGATACGCAGTATTTT
CDR3: CATSDSSGRGPPDTQYF

V: TRBV5-6
size: -
J: TRBJ2-5
D: -
DNA: TGTGCCAGCAGCAGAGCAGGGGTAGAGACCCAGTACTTC
CDR3: CASSRAGVETQYF

V: TRBV3-1/TRBV3-2
size: few
J: TRBJ2-5
D: -
DNA: TGTGCCAGCAGCCAAGACAAGCTCCAAGAGACCCAGTACTTC
CDR3: CASSQDKLQETQYF

V: TRBV2
size: -
J: TRBJ2-5
D: -
DNA: TGTGCCAGCAGTGAACGGGACTTAAAAGAGACCCAGTACTTC
CDR3: CASSERDLKETQYF

V: TRBV6-5
size: -
J: TRBJ1-5
D: TRBD1
DNA: TGTGCCAGCAGTTACGGAGGACAGGGAGGAAATCAGCCCCAGCATTTT
CDR3: CASSYGGQGGNQPQHF

V: TRBV6-5
size: once
J: TRBJ1-1
D: -
DNA: TGTGCCAGCAGTCAGGGTAAGAGCACTGAAGCTTTCTTT
CDR3: CASSQGKSTEAFF

V: TRBV14
size: many
J: TRBJ1-2
D: -
DNA: TGTGCCAGCAGCCAGGGCGCTAACTATGGCTACACCTTC
CDR3: CASSQGANYGYTF

V: TRBV5-1
size: -
J: TRBJ2-2
D: TRBD2
DNA: TGCGCCAGCAGCTTGGCCGGGGGGGCCGACACCGGGGAGCTGTTTTTT
CDR3: CASSLAGGADTGELFF

V: TRBV5-1
size: -
J: TRBJ2-7
D: -
DNA: TGCGCCAGCAGCTATCAGGGGGGCTCCTACGAGCAGTACTTC
CDR3: CASSYQGGSYEQYF

V: TRBV7-8
size: -
J: TRBJ2-5
D: TRBD1
DNA: TGTGCCAGCAGCCTTAAAACAGGGGGTGGGGGCCAGTACTTC
CDR3: CASSLKTGGGGQYF

V: TRBV14
size: -
J: TRBJ2-7
D: -
DNA: TGTGCCAGCAGCCTGACAGGACCCCACGAGCAGTACTTC
CDR3: CASSLTGPHEQYF

V: TRBV7-2
size: -
J: TRBJ2-7
D: TRBD1
DNA: TGTGCCAGCAGCTTAGTGGACAGGGGCTACGAGCAGTACTTC
CDR3: CASSLVDRGYEQYF

V: TRBV4-2
size: -
J: TRBJ2-3
D: -
DNA: TGTGCCAGCAGCCAAGATAGGGGTTTTGACGGAGAACGCACAGATACGCAGTATTTT
CDR3: CASSQDRGFDGERTDTQYF

V: TRBV7-8
size: -
J: TRBJ1-1
D: -
DNA: TGTGCCAGCTTTACCGGTAGCCCCCCGAACACTGAAGCTTTCTTT
CDR3: CASFTGSPPNTEAFF

V: TRBV30
size: -
J: TRBJ1-1
D: -
DNA: TGTGCCTGGAGTGTACGACTTGGGACACCCGCTTTCTTT
CDR3: CAWSVRLGTPAFF

V: TRBV7-9
size: few
J: TRBJ1-6
D: -
DNA: TGTGCCAGCAGCTACAGGGACCAGGGCAATTCACCCCTCCACTTT
CDR3: CASSYRDQGNSPLHF

V: TRBV28
size: -
J: TRBJ1-1
D: -
DNA: TGTGCCAGCAGACCCACGGGACAAATGAACACTGAAGCTTTCTTT
CDR3: CASRPTGQMNTEAFF

V: TRBV13
size: -
J: TRBJ1-1
D: -
DNA: TGTGCCAGCAGCCTCGGTGAGATGAACACTGAAGCTTTCTTT
CDR3: CASSLGEMNTEAFF

V: TRBV19
size: -
J: TRBJ2-1
D: TRBD2
DNA: TGTGCCAGTATTGGGACTAGCGGGAACTCCTACAATGAGCAGTTCTTC
CDR3: CASIGTSGNSYNEQFF

V: TRBV29-1
size: -
J: TRBJ2-1
D: TRBD1
DNA: TGCAGCGTCCGGGACAGGGGGCCTAATGAGCAGTTCTTC
CDR3: CSVRDRGPNEQFF

V: TRBV27
size: -
J: TRBJ1-4
D: -
DNA: TGTGCCAGCAGTTTATCGCCGGCGGGGGAAAAACTGTTTTTT
CDR3: CASSLSPAGEKLFF

V: TRBV7-9
size: -
J: TRBJ2-7
D: -
DNA: TGTGCCAGCAGCTTGAGCTATGGACTCTACGAGCAGTACTTC
CDR3: CASSLSYGLYEQYF

V: TRBV6-5
size: -
J: TRBJ1-5
D: -
DNA: TGTGCCAGCAGTCTGGGGGGGGGTCAGCCCCAGCATTTT
CDR3: CASSLGGGQPQHF

V: TRBV2
size: once
J: TRBJ1-6
D: -
DNA: TGTGCCAGCTGGCGACAGTCTAATTCACCCCTCCACTTT
CDR3: CASWRQSNSPLHF

V: TRBV5-5
size: -
J: TRBJ1-2
D: TRBD1
DNA: TGTGCCAGCAGCTTGAGTGTAACAGGGGGTTGGCTAGACTATGGCTACACCTTC
CDR3: CASSLSVTGGWLDYGYTF

V: TRBV7-3
size: -
J: TRBJ1-2
D: -
DNA: TGTGCCGGTGCGGGGGCGCGTGGTGGCTACACCTTC
CDR3: CAGAGARGGYTF

V: TRBV27
size: -
J: TRBJ2-5
D: TRBD1
DNA: TGTGCCAGCAGTTTCTACCGGACAGGGTGGAGAGAGACCCAGTACTTC
CDR3: CASSFYRTGWRETQYF

V: TRBV6-1
size: -
J: TRBJ1-1
D: TRBD1
DNA: TGTGCCAGCAGTGAGTTGACAGGGACCGGCACTGAAGCTTTCTTT
CDR3: CASSELTGTGTEAFF

V: TRBV9
size: -
J: TRBJ2-5
D: TRBD2
DNA: TGTGCCAGCAGCGATGGACTAGCGGGGGGGAAAGAGACCCAGTACTTC
CDR3: CASSDGLAGGKETQYF

V: TRBV7-2
size: -
J: TRBJ1-2
D: -
DNA: TGTGCCAGCAGCTTAGGGGTCGTAAGCCCGGGTGGCTACACCTTC
CDR3: CASSLGVVSPGGYTF

V: TRBV19
size: -
J: TRBJ2-2
D: TRBD2
DNA: TGTGCCAGTAGTCTCTGGGCTAGCGGGACACGCAGGGAGCTGTTTTTT
CDR3: CASSLWASGTRRELFF

V: TRBV27
size: -
J: TRBJ1-1
D: TRBD1
DNA: TGTGCCAGCAAGCGGGGACAGGGGAACACTGAAGCTTTCTTT
CDR3: CASKRGQGNTEAFF